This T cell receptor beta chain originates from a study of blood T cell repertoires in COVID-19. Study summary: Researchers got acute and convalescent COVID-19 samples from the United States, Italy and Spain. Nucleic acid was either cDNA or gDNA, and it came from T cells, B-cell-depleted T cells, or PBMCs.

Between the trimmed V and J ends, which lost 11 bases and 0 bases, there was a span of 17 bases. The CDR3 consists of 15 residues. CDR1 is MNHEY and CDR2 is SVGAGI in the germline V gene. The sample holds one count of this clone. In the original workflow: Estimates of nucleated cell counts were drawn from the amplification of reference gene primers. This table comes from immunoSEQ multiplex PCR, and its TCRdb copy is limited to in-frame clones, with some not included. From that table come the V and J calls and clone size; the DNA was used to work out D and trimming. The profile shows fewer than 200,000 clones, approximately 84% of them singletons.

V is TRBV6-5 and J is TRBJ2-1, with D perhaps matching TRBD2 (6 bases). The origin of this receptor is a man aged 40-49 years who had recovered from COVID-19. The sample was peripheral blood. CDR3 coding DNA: TGTGCCTGTCGGGGAAGACTAGGCTCCTACAATGAGCAGTTCTTC. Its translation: CACRGRLGSYNEQFF.